Below are 23 T cell receptor beta chains sequenced from a single sample in a study of blood T cells in healthy people across ages (dated by TCRdb to the mid-2010s). The library relied on 5' RACE. For sequencing, an Illumina HiSeq 2500 was employed. A second PCR of about 6 to 11 cycles was performed with a sample-barcoded 5' primer and a J-beta primer mix. TCRdb reprocessing: public reads trimmed at Q25 with fastp, clones called with MiXCR, in-frame beta chains kept. Each entry merges the rows of one CDR3 protein and shows their most common DNA and genes. In this sample the table shows around 800,000 distinct CDR3 sequences, around a quarter of which occur a single time. 2.5% to 3.5% of the sample comes from the top ten. This same sample was also part of a study on T cells of mothers and their children.

The source material was blood. Receptors originate from a boy aged 5-17 years in good health.

This clonotype was counted many times. The chain employs TRBV25-1 and TRBJ2-6; weak D call: TRBD1 (6 bases). Trimming took off 2 bases at V and 7 bases at J, with 12 bases between the two ends. Per the germline V gene, CDR1 is MGHDK and CDR2 is SYGVNS. The CDR3 contains 15 residues. The CDR3, as DNA: TGTGCCAGCAGTGAACAGGGGCTAGAAGCCAACGTCCTGACTTTC. Translated, it gives CASSEQGLEANVLTF.

The table lists this clonotype with a few counts. This sequence joins TRBV5-5 and TRBJ1-2; 10 bases match TRBD1. Germline CDR1 and CDR2: SGHKS and YYEKEE (reference sequence). The CDR3 runs 18 residues. Trimming took 4 bases from V and 5 from J; bases not matched to a gene: 17. CDR3 in DNA: TGTGCCAGCAGCCCCCTGACAGGGGGCGCATTCTTTCCATATGGCTACACCTTC. It specifies CASSPLTGGAFFPYGYTF.

This clonotype appeared a few times. V is TRBV5-5 and J is TRBJ1-2; D possibly corresponds to TRBD1 (5 bases). V was cut by 2 bases and J by 6 bases, with 14 bases left in between. The germline CDR1 and CDR2 sequences are SGHKS and YYEKEE (reference sequence). CDR3 length equals 14 residues. CDR3 DNA sequence: TGTGCCAGCAGCTTCCGACAGCAGCTTGATGGCTACACCTTC. Residues: CASSFRQQLDGYTF.

DNA of the CDR3: TGTGCCAGCAGTGGGACGGTGGGACAACGGTTCTATGGCTACACCTTC. Residues: CASSGTVGQRFYGYTF. The genes are TRBV6-1 and TRBJ1-2; TRBD1 might be the D (6 bases). Trimming cost V 4 bases and J 4 bases, with 19 bases left between them. The CDR3 covers 16 residues. CDR1 and CDR2 from the germline V gene are MNHNS and SASEGT.

The chain is built from TRBV7-2 and TRBJ2-4; no reliable D call. The ends were cut back, 3 bases at V and 0 bases at J, with 9 bases in the middle. The CDR3 totals 15 residues. Germline values: CDR1 SGHTA, CDR2 FQGNSA. Here the CDR3 reads CASSLSASAKNIQYF. The CDR3 DNA follows: TGTGCCAGCAGCTTGTCAGCCTCAGCCAAAAACATTCAGTACTTC.

V is TRBV12-3 or TRBV12-4 and J is TRBJ2-5; 8 bases agree with TRBD1. J gave up 2 bases and V 5 bases, and 13 bases lay outside the gene matches. The CDR3 has 17 amino acids. CDR3 nucleotides: TGTGCCAGCAGTCTCAGATCCCGGGACAGGAGACAAGAGACCCAGTACTTC. Translating it yields CASSLRSRDRRQETQYF.

In this sample, this clonotype turned up a few times. This chain uses TRBV19 with TRBJ1-5; no clear D gene. V lost 5 bases and J 4 bases, leaving 9 bases between the germline ends. The CDR3 runs to 13 residues. The germline gives CDR1 LNHDA, CDR2 SQIVND (reference sequence). The CDR3: CASSAPLNQPQHF. The DNA of the CDR3 is TGTGCCAGTAGTGCCCCACTGAATCAGCCCCAGCATTTT.

This clonotype has more than one count but fewer than ten. V gene TRBV29-1 combines with J gene TRBJ1-1, with D maybe TRBD1 (6 bases). The CDR3 has 14 amino acids. Germline CDR1 and CDR2: SQVTM and ANQGSEA. Deletions cut 3 bases from V and 1 base from J, with 12 bases between. CDR3 loop: CSVDHEGGNTEAFF. DNA for the CDR3: TGCAGCGTTGATCATGAGGGGGGGAACACTGAAGCTTTCTTT. Combining the CDR3 with reference TRBV29-1 and TRBJ1-1 gives the whole variable domain SAVISQKPSRDICQRGTSLTIQCQVDSQVTMMFWYRQQPGQSLTLIATANQGSEATYESGFVIDKFPISRPNLTFSTLTVSNMSPEDSSIYLCSVDHEGGNTEAFFGQGTRLTVV.

This clonotype was counted a few times. V usage is TRBV7-8 and J usage is TRBJ2-3, with D hard to call. CDR3 length: 15 residues. Germline V gives CDR1 SGHVS, CDR2 FQNEAQ. V shed 1 base and J shed 2 bases, with 10 bases lying between them. The CDR3 bases are TGTGCCAGCAGCTTAGTCCTCATCCCCACAGATACGCAGTATTTT. Amino acid sequence: CASSLVLIPTDTQYF.

The V gene is TRBV29-1, the J gene TRBJ2-7; D perhaps matches TRBD1 (5 bases). The ends were cut back, 4 bases at V and 6 bases at J, with 16 bases in the middle. The germline CDR1 and CDR2 sequences are SQVTM and ANQGSEA. The CDR3 length is 13 residues. CDR3 nucleotides: TGCAGCGTTGGTGAACAGGAGTCCACCGAGCAGTACTTC. Encoded protein: CSVGEQESTEQYF.

The V and J genes are TRBV4-1 and TRBJ2-1; 10 bases align to TRBD1. The ends lost 3 bases at V and 6 bases at J; junction bases unmatched: 14. The CDR3 loop spans 18 amino acids. In germline, CDR1 is MGHRA, CDR2 YSYEKL. The CDR3 DNA is TGCGCCAGCAGCCAGCGAGGCGGTCGGGACAGGGGATTCAATGAGCAGTTCTTC. This translates into CASSQRGGRDRGFNEQFF.

This clonotype was detected a few times. The chain joins TRBV15 to TRBJ1-6; no clear D. This CDR3 region has 16 residues. Trimming cost V 0 bases and J 7 bases, with 13 bases left between them. From germline, CDR1 is LNHNV and CDR2 YYDKDF (reference sequence). CDR3 in DNA: TGTGCCACCAGCAGAGATCCTTTCGGGGTAAATTCACCCCTCCACTTT. The encoded protein is CATSRDPFGVNSPLHF. Looking up the rest from reference TRBV15 and TRBJ1-6 gives the full variable domain: DAMVIQNPRYQVTQFGKPVTLSCSQTLNHNVMYWYQQKSSQAPKLLFHYYDKDFNNEADTPDNFQSRRPNTSFCFLDIRSPGLGDTAMYLCATSRDPFGVNSPLHFGNGTRLTVT.

The chain employs TRBV6-1 and TRBJ2-3, with D possibly matching TRBD1 (5 bases). Trimming left V 6 bases short and J 0 bases short, with 16 bases between. This CDR3 is built from 16 residues. CDR1 and CDR2 (germline): MNHNS, SASEGT. The CDR3 reads CASRTRRQISTDTQYF. As DNA, the CDR3 is TGTGCCAGCAGGACGCGCCGACAGATAAGCACAGATACGCAGTATTTT.

The chain joins TRBV6-5 to TRBJ1-1; D might be TRBD1 (6 bases). The CDR3 totals 13 residues. Per germline, CDR1 MNHEY and CDR2 SVGAGI. The ends were cut back, 7 bases at V and 7 bases at J, with 16 bases in the middle. The CDR3 reads CASTNRARGEAFF. As DNA, the CDR3 is TGTGCCAGCACGAACAGGGCTAGAGGTGAAGCTTTCTTT.

In its sample, this clonotype was seen a few times. This chain links TRBV5-1 with TRBJ2-5, with D tentatively TRBD1 (5 bases). Germline CDR1 and CDR2: SGHRS and YFSETQ. The CDR3 runs 13 residues. V was shortened by 5 bases and J by 5 bases, with 13 bases between the two germline ends. The CDR3, as DNA: TGCGCCAGCAGAGGGGCTCCTTGGGAGACCCAGTACTTC. Translation gives CASRGAPWETQYF.

This clonotype was seen just once. The chain carries TRBV4-2 and TRBJ2-6, with unresolved D. The V end lost 5 bases, the J end lost 6 bases, and 8 bases lay between the germline ends. The CDR3 consists of 13 residues. The V gene's germline CDR1 is LGHNA and CDR2 YNFKEQ. CDR3 DNA: TGTGCCAGCAGCAGCCGGGTGGCCAACGTCCTGACTTTC. This gives the protein CASSSRVANVLTF.

The chain couples TRBV24-1 to TRBJ2-3; D is perhaps TRBD1 (6 bases). Germline assignment: CDR1 KGHDR and CDR2 SFDVKD. Between the trimmed V and J ends, which lost 5 bases and 0 bases, there was a span of 14 bases. The CDR3 runs 16 residues. The CDR3 nucleotides read TGTGCCACCAGTGGACCCGACAGGAGAAGCACAGATACGCAGTATTTT. Its translation: CATSGPDRRSTDTQYF.

The CDR3 spells CASSPFWDRGFEQFF. In DNA, the CDR3 is TGTGCCAGCAGCCCTTTTTGGGACAGGGGGTTTGAGCAGTTCTTC. The rearrangement uses TRBV3-1 and TRBJ2-5, with 11 nucleotides matching TRBD1. The J call may not be correct, given that the DNA end is closer to TRBJ2-1. CDR3 size: 15 residues. The germline gives CDR1 LGHDT, CDR2 YNNKEL (reference sequence).

The chain has TRBV7-9 and TRBJ2-1; 7 bases agree with TRBD2. The CDR3 spans 14 residues. Germline CDR1 SEHNR, CDR2 FQNEAQ (reference sequence). Trimming took 1 base from V and 8 from J; bases not matched to a gene: 5. CDR3: CASSLGQGLYEQFF. The CDR3 coding sequence is TGTGCCAGCAGCTTAGGGCAGGGACTATATGAGCAGTTCTTC.

This clonotype was observed a handful of times. The chain carries TRBV20-1 and TRBJ1-5, with 7 bases fitting TRBD1. Germline values: CDR1 DFQATT, CDR2 SNEGSKA (reference sequence). This CDR3 comprises 18 residues. V shed 3 bases and J 0 bases; nucleotides not matched to a gene: 14. The CDR3: CSASPDRFRISSNQPQHF. The DNA for the CDR3 is TGCAGTGCTAGCCCGGACAGGTTTAGGATTTCTAGCAATCAGCCCCAGCATTTT.

Many counts were recorded for this clonotype. This chain joins TRBV18 and TRBJ1-1, with TRBD1 identical over 7 bases. V gave up 1 base and J gave up 3 bases; unmatched junction bases: 2. This CDR3 comprises 14 residues. Looked up from germline, CDR1 is KGHSH and CDR2 is LQKENI. This chain's CDR3 is CASSPRQGDTEAFF. CDR3 nucleotide sequence: TGTGCCAGCTCACCACGACAGGGCGACACTGAAGCTTTCTTT. Full variable domain (outside the CDR3, taken from reference TRBV18 and TRBJ1-1): NAGVMQNPRHLVRRRGQEARLRCSPMKGHSHVYWYRQLPEEGLKFMVYLQKENIIDESGMPKERFSAEFPKEGPSILRIQQVVRGDSAAYFCASSPRQGDTEAFFGQGTRLTVV.

The V and J genes are TRBV6-5 and TRBJ1-6; D is uncertain. The germline V gene has CDR1 MNHEY and CDR2 SVGAGI. The CDR3 loop spans 14 amino acids. The germline V and J ends were trimmed by 9 bases and 0 bases, with 9 bases remaining between them. The CDR3 protein is CASKQSSYNSPLHF. As DNA, the CDR3 is TGTGCCAGTAAACAGAGCTCCTATAATTCACCCCTCCACTTT.

J is TRBJ2-5 and V is TRBV10-3; perhaps D is TRBD1 or TRBD2 (5 bases each). The end of the DNA fits TRBJ2-7 better, so the J call may be wrong. Per germline, CDR1 ENHRY and CDR2 SYGVKD. CDR3 length: 14 amino acids. CDR3 loop: CAISGGSLGDEQYF. In nucleotides, the CDR3 is TGTGCCATCAGTGGGGGGTCCCTCGGGGACGAGCAGTACTTC.